The source of this T cell receptor (beta chain) is a study of T cell responses to AZD1222 COVID-19 vaccine. Measured with immunoSEQ multiplex PCR; TCRdb has only the in-frame clones, and not every one. The sample records tens of thousands of clones, approximately 90% being singletons. Trimming took 5 bases from V and 6 from J; bases not matched to a gene: 6. CDR1 and CDR2 (germline): LNHNV, YYDKDF (reference sequence). The CDR3 spans 13 residues. On this clone itself: As yet, its antigen is unknown.

Regarding the study as a whole: Reports say nearly half of spike-specific TCRs go after unmutated variant regions.

The clonotype comes from an adult who received the MenACWY meningococcal vaccine as a control. V usage is TRBV15 and J usage is TRBJ1-2; TRBD1 agrees at 7 bases. The source was peripheral blood, collected 28 days after the second dose of the MenACWY control vaccine. This CDR3 is CATSSRGTDGYTF. The CDR3 DNA reads TGTGCCACCAGCTCCAGGGGGACAGATGGCTACACCTTC.